The T cell receptor (beta chain) described here comes from a study of PD-1 blockade in mismatch repair-deficient tumors. Study summary: Patients had over 10 mismatch repair-deficient cancer types, all previously treated and progressing. Study conclusions and caveats: Rapid post-treatment expansion, then contraction, generally preceding radiologic response, marked tumor-resident clones.

The length of the CDR3 is 14 residues. The germline gives CDR1 MNHEY, CDR2 SMNVEV (reference sequence). V lost 2 bases to trimming and J lost 2 bases, with 7 bases between them. In the case of this clone: Its matching antigen is unknown.

TCRdb's table, derived via immunoSEQ multiplex PCR, lists solely in-frame clones and lacks some. The repertoire has roughly 120,000 clones, about 74% of them found once; the top ten carry around 4.7%. All patients were mismatch repair deficient, assessed by either PCR or immunohistochemistry. Three pembrolizumab responders had their TCRs sequenced. The chain uses TRBV27 and TRBJ1-5, with no clear D. The sequence was collected from an adult with mismatch repair-deficient cancer. The sample in question was peripheral blood, obtained about 60 weeks after starting pembrolizumab. The CDR3 DNA follows: TGTGCCAGCAGTTTAAGGTTTGGCAATCAGCCCCAGCATTTT. Amino acid sequence: CASSLRFGNQPQHF.